This T cell receptor beta chain was observed in a study of blood T cell repertoires in COVID-19. Study as a whole: From the United States, Italy and Spain came samples of acute and convalescent COVID-19. Nucleic acid was either cDNA or gDNA, and it came from T cells, B-cell-depleted T cells, or PBMCs.

The V end lost 5 bases, the J end lost 5 bases, and 18 bases lay between the germline ends. The CDR3 has 15 amino acids. The germline V gene has CDR1 SGHVS and CDR2 FQNEAQ. Study processing details: Nucleated cell number was recorded as an estimate derived from reference gene primer amplification. The method was immunoSEQ multiplex PCR; TCRdb's version includes in-frame clones alone and lacks a portion of them. The DNA was the basis for D and trimming; V, J and clone size are from that table. The sample gives roughly 130,000 clones, over 80% of which show up once; roughly a tenth is in the top ten. This TCR was recovered from a man in his 60s with active or convalescent COVID-19. This chain connects TRBV7-8 to TRBJ1-2; D possibly corresponds to TRBD1 (5 bases). The sequencing input was peripheral blood. DNA for the CDR3: TGTGCCAGCAGCGGTGGACAAATCGGCCTTTATGGCTACACCTTC. Amino acid sequence: CASSGGQIGLYGYTF.